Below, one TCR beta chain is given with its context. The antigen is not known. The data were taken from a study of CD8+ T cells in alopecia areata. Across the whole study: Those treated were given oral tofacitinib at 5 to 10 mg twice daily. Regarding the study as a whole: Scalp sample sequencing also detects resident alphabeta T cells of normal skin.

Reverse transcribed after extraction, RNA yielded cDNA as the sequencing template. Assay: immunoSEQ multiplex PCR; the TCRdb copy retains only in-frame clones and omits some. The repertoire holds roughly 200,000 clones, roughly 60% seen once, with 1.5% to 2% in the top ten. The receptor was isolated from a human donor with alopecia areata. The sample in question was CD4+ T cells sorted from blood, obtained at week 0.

CDR3 region: CAWSVNGNGPQHF. The CDR3, as DNA: TGTGCCTGGAGTGTTAACGGAAACGGGCCCCAGCATTTT. This chain uses TRBV30 with TRBJ1-5; D gene ambiguous. The length of the CDR3 is 13 residues. The germline V and J ends were trimmed by 0 bases and 9 bases, with 12 bases remaining between them. The V gene's germline CDR1 is GTSNPN and CDR2 SVGIG (reference sequence). Drawing the rest from reference TRBV30 and TRBJ1-5, the complete variable domain is SQTIHQWPATLVQPVGSPLSLECTVEGTSNPNLYWYRQAAGRGLQLLFYSVGIGQISSEVPQNLSASRPQDRQFILSSKKLLLSDSGFYLCAWSVNGNGPQHFGDGTRLSIL.